Given below is one T cell receptor (beta chain) in context. CDR1 and CDR2 (germline): SGHVS, FNYEAQ. The CDR3 has 15 residues. Losses at the gene ends were 1 base for V and 3 bases for J; bases not matched to a gene: 2. The data derive from a study of T cell changes during pregnancy in multiple sclerosis. TCRdb keeps only in-frame clones here, not all; method: immunoSEQ multiplex PCR. Of about 69,000 clones detected, 85% to 95% appear once; the ten largest clones hold around 2%. The sample was peripheral blood, taken in the third trimester of pregnancy. The chain combines TRBV7-6 with TRBJ2-1; TRBD2 agrees at 8 bases. The origin of this receptor is a female donor in good health, enrolled as a control in a pregnancy study. The CDR3 here is CASSLVAGSYNEQFF. The CDR3 DNA follows: TGTGCCAGCAGCTTAGTAGCGGGAAGCTACAATGAGCAGTTCTTC.